The 22 T cell receptor beta chains given below trace back to one sample, sequenced in a study of yellow fever vaccine responses in identical twins (dated by TCRdb to 2017 to 2018). The library was generated by RT-PCR. Instrument used: Illumina HiSeq 2500. Clones were called with MiXCR by TCRdb after fastp trimmed the public reads at Q25, and only in-frame beta chains were retained. A single entry per CDR3 protein holds the most common genes and DNA from its merged rows. In all, the sample holds 13,000 or so distinct CDR3 sequences, and roughly four fifths of those were seen once. The ten largest clonotypes hold roughly 1.8% of the sample. Sequenced here: T cells from blood (PBMCs), unsorted or a sorted subset (not recorded which), sampled before or after yellow fever vaccination (not recorded which). The receptors originated from a woman younger than 30 who received the yellow fever vaccine. Donor details come from another sample of the same person, matched by shared clones.

The V and J genes are TRBV24-1 and TRBJ1-6; D gene uncertain. The CDR3 runs to 13 residues. V lost 4 bases and J 8 bases, leaving 8 bases between the germline ends. Germline CDR1 is KGHDR and CDR2 is SFDVKD. CDR3 sequence: CATSEHPDSPLHF. The DNA of the CDR3 is TGTGCCACCAGTGAGCACCCGGATTCACCCCTCCACTTT.

The V call is TRBV11-3, the J call TRBJ2-1; D perhaps matches TRBD1 (5 bases). The V end was cut by 5 bases, the J end by 6 bases, with 17 bases between. Germline V CDR1 and CDR2: SGHNT, YENEEA. This CDR3 region has 15 residues. In DNA, the CDR3 is TGTGCCAGCAGCCCGTCGGGCAGGGCCCTCAATGAGCAGTTCTTC. Protein: CASSPSGRALNEQFF.

This clonotype has just a few counts. V is TRBV7-9 and J is TRBJ2-1; D ambiguous. Germline values: CDR1 SEHNR, CDR2 FQNEAQ (reference sequence). CDR3 length: 11 amino acids. V was clipped by 5 bases and J by 8 bases, with 7 bases between them. The CDR3 region is CASSHLDEQFF. CDR3 in DNA: TGTGCCAGCAGCCACTTAGATGAGCAGTTCTTC. Full variable domain (rest looked up from reference TRBV7-9 and TRBJ2-1): DTGVSQNPRHKITKRGQNVTFRCDPISEHNRLYWYRQTLGQGPEFLTYFQNEAQLEKSRLLSDRFSAERPKGSFSTLEIQRTEQGDSAMYLCASSHLDEQFFGPGTRLTVL.

The chain has TRBV5-1 and TRBJ2-7; 12 bases are shared with TRBD2. CDR3 length: 16 residues. From germline, CDR1 is SGHRS and CDR2 YFSETQ. Trimming at V came to 4 bases and at J to 0 bases, leaving 5 bases not matched to a gene. This CDR3 is CASSPLTSGSSYEQYF. The CDR3 nucleotides are TGCGCCAGCAGCCCCCTGACTAGCGGGAGCTCCTACGAGCAGTACTTC.

The chain couples TRBV29-1 to TRBJ2-7, with TRBD1 as a possible D gene (5 bases). Trimming took off 4 bases at V and 2 bases at J, with 9 bases between the two ends. The length of the CDR3 is 12 residues. From germline, CDR1 is SQVTM and CDR2 ANQGSEA. The CDR3: CSVGQSAYEQYF. In DNA, the CDR3 is TGCAGCGTTGGACAGAGTGCCTACGAGCAGTACTTC.

This clonotype was seen a single time. The chain joins TRBV11-3 to TRBJ2-7, with D perhaps matching TRBD1 (5 bases). V was clipped by 6 bases and J by 7 bases, with 19 bases between them. The CDR3 contains 14 residues. CDR1 and CDR2 from the germline V gene are SGHNT and YENEEA. This CDR3 is CASSYDSDIWEQYF. The DNA of the CDR3 is TGTGCCAGCAGTTACGACAGCGACATCTGGGAGCAGTACTTC.

The chain couples TRBV29-1 to TRBJ2-7; the match to TRBD1 covers 7 bases. The CDR3 contains 14 residues. Germline assignment: CDR1 SQVTM and CDR2 ANQGSEA. The V and J ends lost 2 bases and 2 bases, in that order; junction bases with no gene match: 6. The CDR3 DNA sequence: TGCAGCGTTGAAAAAGGGGGCTCCCCCTACGAGCAGTACTTC. It translates to CSVEKGGSPYEQYF.

The V call is TRBV13, the J call TRBJ2-7; 8 bases map to TRBD1. The V gene end was trimmed by 8 bases and the J gene end by 1 base; junction bases not matched to a gene: 10. CDR1 and CDR2 from the germline V gene are PRHDT and FYEKMQ (reference sequence). The CDR3 runs 15 residues. CDR3: CASSPSGTGSYEQYF. CDR3 nucleotide sequence: TGTGCCAGCTCCCCGTCCGGGACAGGATCCTACGAGCAGTACTTC.

In its sample, this clonotype was seen a few times. The CDR3 sequence: CASSLQGYNEQFF. Written as DNA, the CDR3 is TGTGCCAGCTCACTACAGGGATACAATGAGCAGTTCTTC. The rearrangement uses TRBV18 and TRBJ2-1; the D gene is possibly TRBD1 (6 bases). Per the germline V gene, CDR1 is KGHSH and CDR2 is LQKENI. Trimming pared 4 bases from V and 4 bases from J, leaving 8 bases between. CDR3 length: 13 amino acids.

This clonotype was observed a few times. The gene calls are TRBV7-6 and TRBJ1-6, with D possibly being TRBD1 (5 bases). Germline CDR1 is SGHVS and CDR2 is FNYEAQ. This CDR3 has 15 amino acids. With 0 bases removed from V and 6 bases from J, the gap between germline ends came to 9 bases. DNA for the CDR3: TGTGCCAGCAGCTTAGCCAGGGCTGGTAATTCACCCCTCCACTTT. Translated: CASSLARAGNSPLHF. Variable domain in full (rest from reference TRBV7-6 and TRBJ1-6): GAGVSQSPRYKVTKRGQDVALRCDPISGHVSLYWYRQALGQGPEFLTYFNYEAQQDKSGLPNDRFSAERPEGSISTLTIQRTEQRDSAMYRCASSLARAGNSPLHFGNGTRLTVT.

The genes are TRBV20-1 and TRBJ2-7, with D possibly TRBD2 on 5 matching bases. Trimming pared 0 bases from V and 6 bases from J, leaving 18 bases between. CDR3 size: 15 residues. The germline V gene encodes CDR1 DFQATT and CDR2 SNEGSKA (reference sequence). CDR3: CSARDLRVGGPEQYF. The CDR3 bases are TGCAGTGCTAGAGATTTGCGGGTAGGAGGTCCCGAGCAGTACTTC.

This sequence joins TRBV11-3 and TRBJ2-1; no clear D. Germline-derived CDR1 and CDR2 are SGHNT and YENEEA. V gave up 1 base and J gave up 0 bases, with 7 bases separating them. The CDR3 has 15 residues. CDR3 coding DNA: TGTGCCAGCAGCTTAGCCCTTTTCTCCTACAATGAGCAGTTCTTC. As protein: CASSLALFSYNEQFF.

The chain recombines TRBV15 with TRBJ1-6; no clear D gene. The germline gives CDR1 LNHNV, CDR2 YYDKDF (reference sequence). V was pared by 6 bases and J by 2 bases, with 11 bases between. The CDR3 loop spans 15 amino acids. The CDR3 coding sequence is TGTGCCACCAGACCGGAGGGCACCTATAATTCACCCCTCCACTTT. Encoded protein: CATRPEGTYNSPLHF.

The chain uses TRBV29-1 and TRBJ1-1; no firm D call. Trimming took off 3 bases at V and 5 bases at J, with 10 bases between the two ends. This CDR3 has 12 amino acids. CDR1 and CDR2 (germline): SQVTM, ANQGSEA. In nucleotides, the CDR3 is TGCAGCGTTGAGGGGTTAGGGACTGAAGCTTTCTTT. Its translation is CSVEGLGTEAFF.

The chain combines TRBV4-2 with TRBJ2-1, with 13 bases aligning to TRBD2. CDR1 and CDR2 (germline): LGHNA, YNFKEQ. V trimming: 5 bases; J trimming: 11 bases; junction bases outside the gene matches: 9. The CDR3 contains 15 residues. In DNA form, the CDR3 reads TGTGCCAGCAGCGAGCCGGGACTAGCGGGACTAAAGCAGTTCTTC. Protein sequence: CASSEPGLAGLKQFF.

V is TRBV7-3 and J is TRBJ2-5; a weak D match, TRBD1 (6 bases). CDR1 and CDR2 (germline): SGHTA, FQGTGA. The CDR3 sequence is 16 residues long. Deletions cut 0 bases from V and 0 bases from J, with 11 bases between. The DNA of the CDR3 is TGTGCCAGCAGCTTAACAGGACAGAACTACCAAGAGACCCAGTACTTC. This codes for CASSLTGQNYQETQYF.

The chain combines TRBV11-3 with TRBJ2-7; possibly TRBD1 or TRBD2 for D (5 bases each). From germline, CDR1 is SGHNT and CDR2 YENEEA. This CDR3 spans 13 amino acids. V was clipped by 0 bases and J by 8 bases, with 11 bases between them. The CDR3 DNA reads as TGTGCCAGCAGCTTAGATTTGACGGGACAGCAGTACTTC. Amino acid sequence: CASSLDLTGQQYF.

This chain connects TRBV4-3 to TRBJ2-7; either TRBD1 or TRBD2 may supply D (7 bases each). V gave up 0 bases and J gave up 3 bases, with 12 bases separating them. The CDR3 is made up of 15 amino acids. Germline assignment: CDR1 LGHNA and CDR2 YSLEER. The chain's CDR3 is CASSQEGRGGYEQYF. CDR3 DNA: TGCGCCAGCAGCCAAGAGGGCAGGGGGGGCTACGAGCAGTACTTC.

The chain has TRBV4-3 and TRBJ1-5, with D tentatively TRBD1 (5 bases). Trimming took off 1 base at V and 1 base at J, with 8 bases between the two ends. CDR3 length: 15 amino acids. Germline V CDR1 and CDR2: LGHNA, YSLEER. CDR3 in DNA: TGCGCCAGCAGCCAAGGTGGGGCGAGCAATCAGCCCCAGCATTTT. Translation gives CASSQGGASNQPQHF.

The rearrangement joins TRBV7-1 to TRBJ2-3; 12 bases are shared with TRBD2. TRBV7-1 is identified as an open reading frame with a role that is uncertain. The CDR3 is made up of 18 amino acids. V trimming: 2 bases; J trimming: 0 bases; junction bases outside the gene matches: 6. DNA for the CDR3: TGTGCCAGCAGCTCACGACTAGCGGGGGCCACTAGCACAGATACGCAGTATTTT. It translates to CASSSRLAGATSTDTQYF.

V and J are TRBV29-1 and TRBJ2-1, with D unresolved. The CDR3 length is 13 residues. Trimming pared 3 bases from V and 7 bases from J, leaving 13 bases between. Germline V gene sequence: CDR1 SQVTM, CDR2 ANQGSEA. DNA of the CDR3: TGCAGCGTTGACCCCGGAAGGTTTAATGAGCAGTTCTTC. Translation gives CSVDPGRFNEQFF.

The chain couples TRBV20-1 to TRBJ2-3; D not resolved. The CDR3 has 11 residues. The V end lost 6 bases, the J end lost 4 bases, and 8 bases lay between the germline ends. Germline V CDR1 and CDR2: DFQATT, SNEGSKA (reference sequence). CDR3 DNA sequence: TGCAGTGCAGGGCCCGCAGATACGCAGTATTTT. Protein: CSAGPADTQYF.